This TCR beta chain appears in the sequencing data of a study of cytomegalovirus exposure and HLA in healthy donors. At the level of the study: Around 85 million unique TCR sequences came from HLA-typed donors in an early release. Study observations and caveats: Approximately 18,000 TCR beta sequences were associated with HLA alleles at 0.05 false discovery rate in a later analysis. Presence/absence analyses took donor sequencing depth as roughly uniform. An analysis done earlier found most TCR beta V segments productive about 87% or about 30% of the time.

The V and J ends lost 6 bases and 6 bases, in that order; junction bases with no gene match: 10. Looked up from germline, CDR1 is SNHLY and CDR2 is FYNNEI. The CDR3 contains 15 residues. The PCR made use of 60 Vbeta and 13 Jbeta primers. This table comes from immunoSEQ multiplex PCR, and its TCRdb copy is limited to in-frame clones, with some not included. In the table there are 150,000 to 200,000 clones, about 75% of which are singletons. As to this clone: Its antigen is as yet unknown.

The sequenced sample consisted of PBMCs. The receptor comes from a woman aged 40 to 50 in good health and CMV-seropositive. This chain uses TRBV2 with TRBJ2-3; 9 bases fit TRBD1. The CDR3 DNA is TGTGCCAGCAGACCCGGGACAGGGTTGATTGATACGCAGTATTTT. Its translation: CASRPGTGLIDTQYF.